A single sample gave rise to the 10 T cell receptor beta chains below, sequenced in a study of beta chain features in type 1 diabetes. Overall study findings and caveats: A moderate, significant TCRB CDR3 shortening appeared in type 1 diabetes across four CD4+ subsets.

The authors reverse transcribed all of the isolated RNA, so sequencing captured expressed TCRB transcripts. Measured with immunoSEQ multiplex PCR; TCRdb has only the in-frame clones, and not every one. Here the sample spans 500,000 to 650,000 clones, 9.5% to 15% being singletons. What these receptors recognize is not known. The specimen sequenced was naive CD4+ T cells from blood. The receptors derive from a man aged 30-40 years with type 1 diabetes.

This clone was counted a few times. V usage is TRBV29-1 and J usage is TRBJ2-3, with 8 bases fitting TRBD1. J lost 0 bases, V lost 7 bases, and 6 bases had no gene match. The CDR3 length is 14 residues. Germline CDR1 and CDR2: SQVTM and ANQGSEA. CDR3 in DNA: TGCAGCGCCGACACAGGGGGAAGCACAGATACGCAGTATTTT. It is translated as CSADTGGSTDTQYF.

In its sample, this clone was seen many times. This chain uses TRBV7-9 with TRBJ1-2, with a weak D call TRBD1 (6 bases). The CDR3 extends over 15 amino acids. V was pared by 1 base and J by 8 bases, with 17 bases between. Germline V CDR1 and CDR2: SEHNR, FQNEAQ (reference sequence). CDR3 nucleotide sequence: TGTGCCAGCAGCTTAGACGGGACAACCTATGCGGGCTACACCTTC. This gives the protein CASSLDGTTYAGYTF.

The chain recombines TRBV25-1 with TRBJ2-7; D ambiguous. V dropped 4 bases and J dropped 6 bases, with 16 bases sitting between them. The CDR3 sequence is 14 residues long. Germline V lookup: CDR1 MGHDK, CDR2 SYGVNS. CDR3 residues: CASSGGNGPAEQYF. DNA of the CDR3: TGTGCCAGCAGTGGTGGGAACGGGCCGGCCGAGCAGTACTTC.

This clone was detected only a few times. This chain uses TRBV9 with TRBJ2-2; 8 nucleotides agree with TRBD2. There are 17 residues in the CDR3. V gave up 4 bases and J gave up 0 bases; unmatched junction bases: 8. The V gene's germline CDR1 is SGDLS and CDR2 YYNGEE. CDR3 bases: TGTGCCAGCAGCCCGGGGGGGAGGACAGCGAACACCGGGGAGCTGTTTTTT. Encoded protein: CASSPGGRTANTGELFF.

This chain joins TRBV7-2 and TRBJ2-3; no clear D gene. V lost 0 bases, J lost 0 bases, and 4 bases lay in between. The CDR3 has 14 residues. Per germline, CDR1 SGHTA and CDR2 FQGNSA. The CDR3 DNA sequence: TGTGCCAGCAGCTTAGCCCTTAGCACAGATACGCAGTATTTT. It specifies CASSLALSTDTQYF. Combining the CDR3 with reference TRBV7-2 and TRBJ2-3 gives the whole variable domain GAGVSQSPSNKVTEKGKDVELRCDPISGHTALYWYRQSLGQGLEFLIYFQGNSAPDKSGLPSDRFSAERTGGSVSTLTIQRTQQEDSAVYLCASSLALSTDTQYFGPGTRLTVL.

The rearrangement links TRBV9 to TRBJ1-2, with 8 nucleotides matching TRBD1. The length of the CDR3 is 13 residues. Germline V gives CDR1 SGDLS, CDR2 YYNGEE. The V segment lost 3 bases and the J segment 7 bases; nucleotides outside the gene matches: 5. CDR3 in DNA: TGTGCCAGCAGCGCCGGGACAGGAGGTGGCTACACCTTC. This encodes CASSAGTGGGYTF. Variable domain in full (rest from reference TRBV9 and TRBJ1-2): DSGVTQTPKHLITATGQRVTLRCSPRSGDLSVYWYQQSLDQGLQFLIQYYNGEERAKGNILERFSAQQFPDLHSELNLSSLELGDSALYFCASSAGTGGGYTFGSGTRLTVV.

This clone showed up just a few times. The gene calls are TRBV29-1 and TRBJ1-1; TRBD1 might be the D (6 bases). The V gene's germline CDR1 is SQVTM and CDR2 ANQGSEA. The CDR3 runs 13 residues. V lost 6 bases and J lost 3, with 14 bases in between. The CDR3 nucleotides read TGCAGCGTCCCCCGGACAGACTACACTGAAGCTTTCTTT. It is translated as CSVPRTDYTEAFF. The complete variable domain, with remaining parts taken from reference TRBV29-1 and TRBJ1-1, reads SAVISQKPSRDICQRGTSLTIQCQVDSQVTMMFWYRQQPGQSLTLIATANQGSEATYESGFVIDKFPISRPNLTFSTLTVSNMSPEDSSIYLCSVPRTDYTEAFFGQGTRLTVV.

The chain joins TRBV11-2 to TRBJ1-4; TRBD1 might be the D (5 bases). From germline, CDR1 is SGHAT and CDR2 FQNNGV. The CDR3 totals 14 residues. Trimming took 4 bases from V and 8 from J, leaving 14 bases between them. The CDR3 sequence is CASSSRGTVEKLFF. The CDR3 region has the DNA TGTGCCAGCAGCTCCCGGGGCACGGTGGAAAAACTGTTTTTT.

The chain carries TRBV5-1 and TRBJ2-1, with D unresolved. The CDR3 extends over 14 amino acids. Trimming pared 0 bases from V and 0 bases from J, leaving 4 bases between. Germline CDR1 is SGHRS and CDR2 is YFSETQ. The CDR3 coding sequence is TGCGCCAGCAGCTTGGCAACCTCCTACAATGAGCAGTTCTTC. This codes for CASSLATSYNEQFF.

Written as DNA, the CDR3 is TGTGCCACCAGCAGAAGTCAGGGGTCTAACTATGGCTACACCTTC. Encoded protein: CATSRSQGSNYGYTF. V gene TRBV15 combines with J gene TRBJ1-2; perhaps TRBD1 as D (6 bases). CDR3 length equals 15 residues. CDR1 and CDR2 from the germline V gene are LNHNV and YYDKDF (reference sequence). The V gene lost 2 bases and the J gene lost 0 bases, with 10 bases spanning the gap.